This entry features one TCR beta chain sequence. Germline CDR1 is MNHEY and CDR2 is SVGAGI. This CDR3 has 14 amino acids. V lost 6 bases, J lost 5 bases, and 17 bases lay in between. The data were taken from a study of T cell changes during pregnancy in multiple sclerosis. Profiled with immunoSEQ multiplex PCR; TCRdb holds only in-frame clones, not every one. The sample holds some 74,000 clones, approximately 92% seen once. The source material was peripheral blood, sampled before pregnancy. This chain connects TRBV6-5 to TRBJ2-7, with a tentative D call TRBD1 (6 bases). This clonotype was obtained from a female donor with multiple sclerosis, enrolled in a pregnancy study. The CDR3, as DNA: TGTGCCAGCAGAATCTCCGGGACAACCCACGAGCAGTACTTC. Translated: CASRISGTTHEQYF.